This T cell receptor (beta chain) was sequenced in a study of cytomegalovirus exposure and HLA in healthy donors. Overall study: Earlier work reported 100 million or so unique TCR beta sequences from about 180 million T cells.

As to this clone: What it recognizes is unknown.

The CDR3 loop spans 14 amino acids. Germline CDR1 is LNHDA and CDR2 is SQIVND (reference sequence). Trimming cost V 1 base and J 2 bases, with 8 bases left between them. Findings and caveats of the study: TCR beta chain V- and J-gene trimming was linked, in a later analysis, to a missense variant in DCLRE1C. A later analysis found that most CMV-associated TCR beta chains appeared HLA-restricted. In a later analysis, specific HLA alleles were associated with some 16,000 TCR beta sequences at a 0.05 false discovery rate.

This PCR relied on a set of 60 Vbeta primers and 13 Jbeta primers. Data came from immunoSEQ multiplex PCR; TCRdb stores just in-frame clones and leaves some out. This table has fewer than 250,000 clones, roughly 82% appearing once. The chain recombines TRBV19 with TRBJ2-5; D might be TRBD1 (6 bases). This sequence was found in a middle-aged man in good health and CMV-seropositive. The sequenced sample consisted of PBMCs. CDR3 DNA: TGTGCCAGTAGTATAGCCAGGGGACAAGAGACCCAGTACTTC. Translating gives CASSIARGQETQYF.